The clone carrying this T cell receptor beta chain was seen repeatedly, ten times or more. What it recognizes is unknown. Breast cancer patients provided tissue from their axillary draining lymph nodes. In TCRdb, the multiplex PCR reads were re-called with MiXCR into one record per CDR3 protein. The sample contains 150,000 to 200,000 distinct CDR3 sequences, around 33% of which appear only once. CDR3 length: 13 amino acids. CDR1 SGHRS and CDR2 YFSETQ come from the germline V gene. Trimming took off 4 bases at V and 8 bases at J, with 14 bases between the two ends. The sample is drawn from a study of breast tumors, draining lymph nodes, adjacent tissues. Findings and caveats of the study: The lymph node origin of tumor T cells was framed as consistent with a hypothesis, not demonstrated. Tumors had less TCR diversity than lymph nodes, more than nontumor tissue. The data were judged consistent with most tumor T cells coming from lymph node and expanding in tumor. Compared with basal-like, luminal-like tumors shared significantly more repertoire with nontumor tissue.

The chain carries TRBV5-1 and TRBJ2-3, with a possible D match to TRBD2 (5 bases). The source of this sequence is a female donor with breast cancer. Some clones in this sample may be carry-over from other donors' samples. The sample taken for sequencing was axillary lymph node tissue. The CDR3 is CASSSPGKATQYF. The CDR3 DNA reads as TGCGCCAGCAGCAGCCCGGGGAAAGCTACGCAGTATTTT.